What follows is one T cell receptor beta chain and its context. Its antigen is still unknown. Clones were read by immunoSEQ multiplex PCR, and TCRdb kept only the in-frame ones, dropping some. The table lists around 130,000 clones, roughly nine tenths of them singletons. This specimen comes from a study of T cell responses to AZD1222 COVID-19 vaccine. The study, taken as a whole, reports: Vaccination with two AZD1222 doses was followed by a rise in Spike-specific TCR breadth and depth. Baseline serostatus was positive in only a handful of AZD1222 recipients.

Germline V gene lookup returns CDR1 SGHRS and CDR2 YFSETQ. V was cut by 0 bases and J by 4 bases, with 13 bases left in between. The CDR3 runs to 16 residues. The rearrangement joins TRBV5-1 to TRBJ2-2, with D tentatively TRBD1 (5 bases). This receptor was obtained from an adult who received the MenACWY meningococcal vaccine as a control. The material was peripheral blood, obtained 28 days after the second dose of the MenACWY control vaccine. CDR3 sequence: CASSLGAQGSTGELFF. CDR3 bases: TGCGCCAGCAGCTTGGGGGCGCAGGGAAGCACCGGGGAGCTGTTTTTT. Complete variable domain (other parts from reference TRBV5-1 and TRBJ2-2): KAGVTQTPRYLIKTRGQQVTLSCSPISGHRSVSWYQQTPGQGLQFLFEYFSETQRNKGNFPGRFSGRQFSNSRSEMNVSTLELGDSALYLCASSLGAQGSTGELFFGEGSRLTVL.